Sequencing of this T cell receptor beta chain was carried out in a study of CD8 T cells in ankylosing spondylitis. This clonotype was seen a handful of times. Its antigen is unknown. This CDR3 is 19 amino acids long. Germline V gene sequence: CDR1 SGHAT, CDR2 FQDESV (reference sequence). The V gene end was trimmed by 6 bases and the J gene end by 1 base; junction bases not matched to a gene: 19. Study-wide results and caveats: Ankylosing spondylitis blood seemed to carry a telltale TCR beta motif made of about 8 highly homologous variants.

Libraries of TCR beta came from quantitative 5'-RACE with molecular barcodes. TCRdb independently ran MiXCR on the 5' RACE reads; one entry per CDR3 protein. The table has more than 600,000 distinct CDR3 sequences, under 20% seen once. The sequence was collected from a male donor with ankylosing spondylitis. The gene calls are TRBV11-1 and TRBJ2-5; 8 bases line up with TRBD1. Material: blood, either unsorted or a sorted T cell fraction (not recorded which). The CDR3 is CASRPHPVGDRTLQETQYF. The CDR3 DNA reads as TGTGCCAGCAGGCCCCACCCGGTTGGGGACAGGACCCTCCAAGAGACCCAGTACTTC.